This T cell receptor (beta chain) emerged from a study of T-cell memory formation after mild COVID-19. Study-wide findings and caveats: Clones shrinking from day 15 to 85 showed even CD4/CD8 mixes; later expanders tilted CD4+. Researchers report contracting CD4+ clones mostly in CM and EM, with CD8+ clones in EMRA. Several responding clones turned up in pre-infection memory, indicating that cross-reactive memory may have taken part.

In regard to this clonotype: As yet, its antigen is unknown.

UMIs and sample barcodes were carried by the TCR alpha and TCR beta cDNA libraries that 5'RACE produced using constant-segment primers. TCRdb re-called the 5' RACE reads with MiXCR, one entry per CDR3 protein. The sample lists 260,000 or so distinct CDR3 sequences; 16% were seen once. Trimming shortened V by 5 bases and J by 7 bases, and 12 bases separated the two germline ends. The CDR3 sequence is 13 residues long. The V gene's germline CDR1 is SGHVS and CDR2 FQNEAQ. The sequenced sample consisted of PBMCs or a T cell subset sorted from them (not recorded which). V and J are TRBV7-8 and TRBJ2-1; tentatively, D is TRBD1 or TRBD2 (5 bases each). The origin of this receptor is a man between 18 and 35 years old who had mild COVID-19 (a few samples of this study predate the infection). Cell type and time point are not known. The CDR3 coding sequence is TGTGCCAGCAGCCCTCGAGGGGCGAATGAGCAGTTCTTC. It codes for CASSPRGANEQFF.